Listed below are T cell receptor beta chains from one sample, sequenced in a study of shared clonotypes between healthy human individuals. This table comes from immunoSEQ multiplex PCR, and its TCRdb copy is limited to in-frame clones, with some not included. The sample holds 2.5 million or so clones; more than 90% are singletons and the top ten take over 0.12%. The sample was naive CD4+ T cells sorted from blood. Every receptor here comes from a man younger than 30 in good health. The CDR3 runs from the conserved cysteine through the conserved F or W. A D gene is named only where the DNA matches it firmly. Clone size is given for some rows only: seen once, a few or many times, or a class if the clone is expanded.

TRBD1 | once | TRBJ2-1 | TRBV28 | CASSFLGQGGEQFF | TGTGCCAGCAGTTTCCTCGGACAGGGCGGTGAGCAGTTCTTC
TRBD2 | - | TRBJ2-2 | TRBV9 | CASSPPGGATGELFF | TGTGCCAGCAGCCCCCCGGGAGGGGCCACCGGGGAGCTGTTTTTT
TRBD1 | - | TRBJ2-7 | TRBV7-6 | CASSGGRGTGYYEQYF | TGTGCCAGCAGCGGCGGCCGAGGGACAGGGTACTACGAGCAGTACTTC
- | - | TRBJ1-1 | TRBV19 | CASSILRGYDTEAFF | TGTGCCAGTAGTATCCTGCGGGGTTACGACACTGAAGCTTTCTTT
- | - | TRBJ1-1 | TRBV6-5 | CASSYSVLNTEAFF | TGTGCCAGCAGTTACAGTGTGCTGAACACTGAAGCTTTCTTT
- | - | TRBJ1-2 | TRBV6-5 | CASSYRLSFDSYGYTF | TGTGCCAGCAGTTACCGTTTGTCGTTTGATTCGTATGGCTACACCTTC
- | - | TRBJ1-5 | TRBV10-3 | CAISLDRSNQPQHF | TGTGCCATCAGTCTCGACAGAAGCAATCAGCCCCAGCATTTT
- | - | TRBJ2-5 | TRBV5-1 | CASSLPGVQETQYF | TGCGCCAGCAGCCTTCCGGGGGTCCAAGAGACCCAGTACTTC
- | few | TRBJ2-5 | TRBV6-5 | CASSRDYQETQYF | TGTGCCAGCAGTCGGGACTACCAAGAGACCCAGTACTTC
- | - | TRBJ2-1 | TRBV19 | CASSILGGNYNEQFF | TGTGCCAGTAGTATACTGGGCGGGAATTACAATGAGCAGTTCTTC
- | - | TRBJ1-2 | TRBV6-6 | CASSYPQGNYGYTF | TGTGCCAGCAGTTACCCCCAGGGAAACTATGGCTACACCTTC
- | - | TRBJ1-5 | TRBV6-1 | CASSEFDRPNQPQHF | TGTGCCAGCAGTGAATTTGACAGGCCCAATCAGCCCCAGCATTTT
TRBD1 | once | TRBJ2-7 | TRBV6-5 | CASSGDRAAYEQYF | TGTGCCAGCAGCGGGGACAGGGCCGCCTACGAGCAGTACTTC
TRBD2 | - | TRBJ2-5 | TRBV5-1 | CASSLVPPGLAGTGETQYF | TGCGCCAGCAGCTTGGTTCCGCCGGGACTAGCGGGGACCGGGGAGACCCAGTACTTC
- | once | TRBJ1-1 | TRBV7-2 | CASSLEPVNLNTEAFF | TGTGCCAGCAGCCTGGAGCCGGTTAACTTGAACACTGAAGCTTTCTTT
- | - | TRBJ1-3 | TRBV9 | CASSVDSATIIRGNTIYF | TGTGCCAGCAGCGTAGATTCGGCGACGATCATCCGAGGAAACACCATATATTTT
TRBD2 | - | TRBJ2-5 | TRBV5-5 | CASSPQGGLAEEKYF | TGTGCCAGCAGCCCTCAAGGTGGGCTAGCGGAGGAGAAGTACTTC
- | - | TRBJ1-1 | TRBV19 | CASSIGGQTNTEAFF | TGTGCCAGTAGTATCGGGGGGCAGACGAACACTGAAGCTTTCTTT
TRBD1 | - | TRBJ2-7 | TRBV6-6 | CASSPQGVQISYEQYF | TGTGCCAGCAGCCCACAGGGGGTACAGATCTCCTACGAGCAGTACTTC
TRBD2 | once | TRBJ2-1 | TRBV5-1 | CASSHGTSGGSYNEQFF | TGCGCCAGCAGCCATGGGACTAGCGGGGGCTCCTACAATGAGCAGTTCTTC
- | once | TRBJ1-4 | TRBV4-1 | CASSHGPGEGANEKLFF | TGCGCCAGCAGCCATGGCCCCGGGGAAGGAGCTAATGAAAAACTGTTTTTT
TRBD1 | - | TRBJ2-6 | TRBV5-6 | CASSPTDRPGTF | TGTGCCAGCAGCCCAACGGACAGGCCAGGAACTTTC
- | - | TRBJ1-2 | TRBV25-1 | CASSEYIPQAGGYTF | TGTGCCAGCAGTGAATATATTCCACAAGCAGGTGGCTACACCTTC
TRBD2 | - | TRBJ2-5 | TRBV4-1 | CASSQLLAAQETQYF | TGCGCCAGCAGCCAATTACTAGCGGCGCAAGAGACCCAGTACTTC
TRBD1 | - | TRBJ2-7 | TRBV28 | CASRRTGGLSYEQYF | TGTGCCAGCAGAAGGACAGGGGGCTTAAGCTACGAGCAGTACTTC
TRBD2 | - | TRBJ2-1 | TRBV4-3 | CASSQVLSGSSYNEQFF | TGCGCCAGCAGCCAAGTACTTAGCGGGAGCTCCTACAATGAGCAGTTCTTC
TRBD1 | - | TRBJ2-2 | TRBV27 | CASSLGQGNTGELFF | TGTGCCAGCAGTTTGGGACAGGGTAACACCGGGGAGCTGTTTTTT
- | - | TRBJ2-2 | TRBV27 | CASRALTGRTGELFF | TGTGCCAGCAGAGCATTAACAGGGCGAACCGGGGAGCTGTTTTTT
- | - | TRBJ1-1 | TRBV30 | CAWSRTLGNSEAFF | TGTGCCTGGAGTCGAACCCTCGGGAACAGCGAAGCTTTCTTT
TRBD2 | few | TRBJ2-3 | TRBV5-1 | CASSPGLAGSTDTQYF | TGCGCCAGCAGCCCGGGACTAGCGGGGAGCACAGATACGCAGTATTTT
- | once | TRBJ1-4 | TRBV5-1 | CASSSPGIANEKLFF | TGCGCCAGCAGCTCCCCGGGGATTGCTAATGAAAAACTGTTTTTT
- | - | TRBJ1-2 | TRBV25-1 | CASSEFLETYGYTF | TGTGCCAGCAGTGAATTCTTAGAGACCTATGGCTACACCTTC
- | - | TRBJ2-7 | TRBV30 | CAWSQGQRFSYEQYF | TGTGCCTGGAGTCAAGGACAGAGATTTTCCTACGAGCAGTACTTC
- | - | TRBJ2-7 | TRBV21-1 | CASSKATTGLARNYEQYF | TGTGCCAGCAGCAAAGCGACTACGGGACTAGCGCGAAACTACGAGCAGTACTTC
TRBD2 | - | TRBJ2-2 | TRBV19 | CASGTSGMIGELFF | TGTGCCAGCGGGACTAGCGGGATGATCGGGGAGCTGTTTTTT